This is a list of T cell receptor beta chains from one sample in a study of blood T cell repertoires in COVID-19. Only in-frame clones appear in the TCRdb table, and some are missing; sequencing was by immunoSEQ multiplex PCR. The repertoire holds roughly 250,000 clones, with roughly nine tenths as singletons. The specimen was peripheral blood. Every receptor here comes from a man in his sixties who had recovered from COVID-19. CDR3s include the opening cysteine and the closing phenylalanine or tryptophan. The order of the fields is clone size, D gene, J gene, V gene, CDR3 protein, CDR3 DNA. D genes are given only for firm matches. Clone size is given for some rows only: seen once, a few or many times, or a class if the clone is expanded.

>NA|NA|TRBJ1-1|TRBV24-1
CATSARGGSSTEAFF
TGTGCCACCAGTGCCCGAGGGGGTTCGAGCACTGAAGCTTTCTTT
>NA|NA|TRBJ2-1|TRBV29-1
CSVEEQAYNEQFF
TGCAGCGTTGAAGAACAGGCCTACAATGAGCAGTTCTTC
>NA|TRBD2|TRBJ2-5|TRBV6-2/TRBV6-3
CASSYSPFGLEHQETQYF
TGTGCCAGCAGTTACTCGCCATTCGGACTAGAGCACCAAGAGACCCAGTACTTC
>NA|TRBD1|TRBJ2-7|TRBV27
CASSLSRGREQYF
TGTGCCAGCAGTTTATCGAGGGGGCGTGAGCAGTACTTC
>few|TRBD2|TRBJ2-1|TRBV5-1
CASSLEAGYNEQFF
TGCGCCAGCAGCTTGGAAGCGGGGTACAATGAGCAGTTCTTC
>NA|NA|TRBJ1-5|TRBV5-6
CASSSQGIGSNQPQHF
TGTGCCAGCAGCTCCCAGGGGATAGGGAGCAATCAGCCCCAGCATTTT
>NA|TRBD1|TRBJ1-2|TRBV15
CATSLLQGAGSGYTF
TGTGCCACCAGCTTACTGCAGGGGGCTGGGTCTGGCTACACCTTC
>NA|NA|TRBJ1-2|TRBV18
CASSSDKNYGYTF
TGTGCCAGCTCATCCGACAAGAACTATGGCTACACCTTC
>NA|TRBD2|TRBJ2-7|TRBV9
CASSALAGASYEQYF
TGTGCCAGCAGCGCTTTAGCGGGGGCCTCCTACGAGCAGTACTTC
>NA|TRBD2|TRBJ2-3|TRBV5-1
CASSSRLAGGYGDTQYF
TGCGCCAGCAGCTCGAGACTAGCGGGGGGATATGGAGATACGCAGTATTTT
>NA|NA|TRBJ1-1|TRBV5-1
CASSVAPTESFTEAFF
TGCGCCAGCAGCGTCGCACCCACGGAGAGCTTCACTGAAGCTTTCTTT
>NA|TRBD2|TRBJ2-3|TRBV6-5
CASSRDYTADTQYF
TGTGCCAGCTCCCGGGACTATACTGCAGATACGCAGTATTTT
>NA|NA|TRBJ1-2|TRBV15
CATSRDRLYGYTF
TGTGCCACCAGCAGAGATCGTCTCTATGGCTACACCTTC
>NA|NA|TRBJ2-1|TRBV27
CASSLDQAGLNEQFF
TGTGCCAGCAGTTTAGATCAGGCGGGGCTCAATGAGCAGTTCTTC
>once|TRBD2|TRBJ2-3|TRBV12-5
CASGFGLAGHTDTQYF
TGTGCTAGTGGTTTTGGGCTAGCGGGGCACACAGATACGCAGTATTTT
>few|NA|TRBJ2-7|TRBV5-5
CASSLMISRDEQYF
TGTGCCAGCAGCTTGATGATTAGCCGTGACGAGCAGTACTTC
>NA|TRBD2|TRBJ2-1|TRBV11-2
CASSLDLGGGSNEQFF
TGTGCCAGCAGCTTAGATCTCGGGGGGGGAAGTAATGAGCAGTTCTTC
>NA|TRBD1|TRBJ2-1|TRBV27
CASSFIGTGHNEQFF
TGTGCCAGCAGTTTTATTGGGACAGGACACAATGAGCAGTTCTTC
>NA|NA|TRBJ2-1|TRBV5-1
CASSLRGSDNEQFF
TGCGCCAGCAGCTTGAGGGGGTCCGACAATGAGCAGTTCTTC
>few|TRBD1|TRBJ1-5|TRBV12-3/TRBV12-4
CASSLGDRQPQHF
TGTGCCAGCAGTTTAGGGGACAGGCAGCCCCAGCATTTT
>NA|TRBD2|TRBJ2-5|TRBV5-5
CASRNTGGPETQYF
TGTGCCAGCAGGAACACGGGGGGGCCAGAGACCCAGTACTTC
>NA|NA|TRBJ2-7|TRBV11-2
CASSSTGFGEQYF
TGTGCCAGCAGCTCCACAGGGTTTGGGGAGCAGTACTTC
>few|NA|TRBJ2-1|TRBV5-1
CASSLAGIRNEQFF
TGCGCCAGCAGCTTGGCCGGGATTCGCAATGAGCAGTTCTTC
>once|TRBD2|TRBJ2-3|TRBV5-4
CAAAGVSTDTQYF
TGTGCCGCCGCGGGGGTCAGCACAGATACGCAGTATTTT
>NA|TRBD1|TRBJ1-1|TRBV4-1
CASSQKRRTGVLEAFF
TGCGCCAGCAGCCAAAAAAGGAGGACAGGGGTCCTTGAAGCTTTCTTT
>NA|NA|TRBJ2-3|TRBV6-5
CASSYRAASNTDTQYF
TGTGCCAGCAGTTACCGAGCGGCGAGCAACACAGATACGCAGTATTTT
>NA|TRBD1|TRBJ2-7|TRBV12-3/TRBV12-4
CASRQGNYEQYF
TGTGCCAGCAGACAGGGGAACTACGAGCAGTACTTC
>NA|NA|TRBJ2-5|TRBV6-5
CASTGPLQGWGTQYF
TGTGCCAGCACCGGACCCCTACAGGGCTGGGGGACCCAGTACTTC
>NA|NA|TRBJ1-1|TRBV29-1
CSVGVTGSTEAFF
TGCAGCGTTGGGGTAACAGGGTCGACTGAAGCTTTCTTT
>NA|NA|TRBJ1-2|TRBV24-1
CATSDAGTSRGYTF
TGTGCCACCAGTGATGCCGGGACATCTAGGGGCTACACCTTC
>NA|NA|TRBJ1-2|TRBV19
CASSIAGDNYGYTF
TGTGCCAGTAGTATAGCGGGGGATAACTATGGCTACACCTTC
>NA|TRBD2|TRBJ2-6|TRBV14
CASSRPRGGGGSGANVLTF
TGTGCCAGCAGCCGTCCGCGGGGGGGCGGGGGCTCTGGGGCCAACGTCCTGACTTTC
>NA|NA|TRBJ2-7|TRBV7-2
CASSPDTAARTYEQYF
TGTGCCAGCAGCCCCGACACGGCCGCCAGAACCTACGAGCAGTACTTC
>NA|TRBD2|TRBJ2-7|TRBV6-5
CASSRSGVGYEQYF
TGTGCCAGCAGTAGGAGCGGGGTAGGCTACGAGCAGTACTTC
>NA|TRBD1|TRBJ1-5|TRBV19
CASGTGNRDQPQHF
TGTGCCAGCGGGACAGGGAATCGGGATCAGCCCCAGCATTTT
>once|TRBD1|TRBJ2-6|TRBV19
CASSTGQGYSGANVLTF
TGTGCCAGTAGCACGGGACAGGGGTACTCTGGGGCCAACGTCCTGACTTTC
>NA|NA|TRBJ2-3|TRBV9
CASSPSTDTQYF
TGTGCCAGCAGCCCGAGCACAGATACGCAGTATTTT
>NA|NA|TRBJ2-4|TRBV3-1/TRBV3-2
CASSDRSVDIQYF
TGTGCCAGCAGCGACAGGTCCGTGGACATTCAGTACTTC
>NA|NA|TRBJ2-4|TRBV5-1
CASSLSAGANIQYF
TGCGCCAGCAGCTTAAGCGCAGGGGCAAACATTCAGTACTTC
>once|NA|TRBJ1-3|TRBV24-1
CATSDTRQDHSGNTIYF
TGTGCCACCAGTGATACTCGACAGGATCACTCTGGAAACACCATATATTTT
>NA|TRBD2|TRBJ2-3|TRBV24-1
CATSVSSGGPLGFYTDTQYF
TGTGCCACCAGTGTTTCTAGCGGGGGCCCATTGGGATTTTACACAGATACGCAGTATTTT
>NA|NA|TRBJ1-5|TRBV6-2/TRBV6-3
CASSYSNLGNQPQHF
TGTGCCAGCAGTTACTCGAACTTAGGCAATCAGCCCCAGCATTTT